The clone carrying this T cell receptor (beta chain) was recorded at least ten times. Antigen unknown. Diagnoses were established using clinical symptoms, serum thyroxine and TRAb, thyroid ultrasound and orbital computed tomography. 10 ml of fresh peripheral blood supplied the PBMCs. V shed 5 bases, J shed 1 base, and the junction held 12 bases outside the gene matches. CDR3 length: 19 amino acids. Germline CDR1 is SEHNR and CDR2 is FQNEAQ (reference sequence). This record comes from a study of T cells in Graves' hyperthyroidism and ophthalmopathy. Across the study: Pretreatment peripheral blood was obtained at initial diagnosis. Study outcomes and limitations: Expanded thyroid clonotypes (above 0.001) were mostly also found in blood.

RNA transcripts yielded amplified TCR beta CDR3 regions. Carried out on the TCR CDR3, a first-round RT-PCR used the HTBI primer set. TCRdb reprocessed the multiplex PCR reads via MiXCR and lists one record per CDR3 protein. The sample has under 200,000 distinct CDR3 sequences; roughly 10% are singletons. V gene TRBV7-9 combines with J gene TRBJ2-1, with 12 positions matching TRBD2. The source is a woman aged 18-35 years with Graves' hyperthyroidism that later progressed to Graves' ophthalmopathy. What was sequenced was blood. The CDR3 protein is CASSPPTRLAGVSYNEQFF. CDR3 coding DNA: TGTGCCAGCAGCCCTCCTACCCGACTAGCGGGAGTGTCCTACAATGAGCAGTTCTTC.